A selection of T cell receptor beta chains follows, all from one sample in a study of technical replicates of blood from a handful of donors. The assay was immunoSEQ multiplex PCR, and TCRdb's table has in-frame clones only and misses some. The sample carries over 10,000 clones, 85% to 95% recorded once. The sequenced material came from PBMCs. The source is a human donor in good health. The CDR3 runs from the conserved cysteine through the conserved F or W. A D gene is named only where the DNA matches it firmly. The size field is filled for only some rows; it gives once, few, many or a size class.

v_gene	j_gene	d_gene	abundance	CDR3nt	CDR3aa
TRBV10-2	TRBJ1-1	TRBD1	-	TGCGCCAGCAGTGATCCGGGACAGGGGAACACTGAAGCTTTCTTT	CASSDPGQGNTEAFF
TRBV11-3	TRBJ2-2	TRBD1	-	TGTGCCAGCAGCCACCGAGACAGGGTGACCGGGGAGCTGTTTTTT	CASSHRDRVTGELFF
TRBV5-1	TRBJ2-1	TRBD2	-	TGCGCCAGCAGCTTGTCCCGGACTAGGGGCGCTGAGCAGTTCTTC	CASSLSRTRGAEQFF
TRBV25-1	TRBJ1-1	-	once	TGTGCCAGCAACTACCGGGACTCGAACACTGAAGCTTTCTTT	CASNYRDSNTEAFF
TRBV9	TRBJ2-7	-	-	TGTGCCAGCAGCGCCAATACTCAGGGGTCCGAGCAGTACTTC	CASSANTQGSEQYF
TRBV9	TRBJ2-7	-	-	TGTGCCAGCAGCCTGACAGGACTCAGCTCCTACGAGCAGTACTTC	CASSLTGLSSYEQYF
TRBV27	TRBJ2-4	-	-	TGTGCCAGCGGCCTAGCCAAAAACATTCAGTACTTC	CASGLAKNIQYF
TRBV5-1	TRBJ2-1	TRBD2	-	TGCGCCAGCAGAGCAGGGACTAGCACCTACAATGAGCAGTTCTTC	CASRAGTSTYNEQFF
TRBV7-6	TRBJ1-3	-	once	TGTGCCAGCAGCCAGGGCGGGGCAGGTTCTGGAAACACCATATATTTT	CASSQGGAGSGNTIYF
TRBV19	TRBJ1-5	TRBD1	-	TGTGCCAGTACCAAGCTAGAGGGACAGGCCTGGGGATATAGCAATCAGCCCCAGCATTTT	CASTKLEGQAWGYSNQPQHF
TRBV29-1	TRBJ1-1	TRBD1	-	TGCAGCGCTGGGACAGGGGAAACTGAAGCTTTCTTT	CSAGTGETEAFF
TRBV6-4	TRBJ2-3	TRBD1	-	TGTGCCAGCAGTGAGGGGACAGGGGGCACAGATACGCAGTATTTT	CASSEGTGGTDTQYF
TRBV28	TRBJ1-2	-	-	TGTGCCAGCAGTTTACAGGGCGGAGGCTACACCTTC	CASSLQGGGYTF
TRBV15	TRBJ2-7	-	once	TGTGCCACCAGCAGAAAACAGGGCTCCAACGTCTACGAGCAGTACTTC	CATSRKQGSNVYEQYF
TRBV5-1	TRBJ1-3	TRBD1	-	TGCGCCAGCAGCTTGCCCCGGACAGGGGACCTCTCTGGAAACACCATATATTTT	CASSLPRTGDLSGNTIYF
TRBV2	TRBJ2-7	TRBD2	-	TGTGCCAGCAGTGGAACTAGCGGGATTTGGTGGTTCGGCGAGCAGTACTTC	CASSGTSGIWWFGEQYF
TRBV7-2	TRBJ2-7	TRBD1	-	TGTGCCAGCAGCCCAAGACAGGGGGCCGTCGACTTC	CASSPRQGAVDF
TRBV4-1	TRBJ2-7	-	-	TGCGCCAGCAGCCAAGAAAGTGTCGGGGTAATCTCCTACGAGCAGTACTTC	CASSQESVGVISYEQYF
TRBV29-1	TRBJ2-1	TRBD2	-	TGCAGCGTTGAGAGGCGGGAGGTGAACCCCCTTGAGCAGTTCTTC	CSVERREVNPLEQFF
TRBV30	TRBJ1-5	-	-	TGTGCCTGGACCAGAGGGGGAGTCAATCAGCCCCAGCATTTT	CAWTRGGVNQPQHF
TRBV15	TRBJ2-7	-	-	TGTGCCACCAGCAGAGATCAGGGGCGGTACGAGCAGTACTTC	CATSRDQGRYEQYF
TRBV5-5	TRBJ2-5	-	-	TGTGCCAGCAGCTCTAGAGTCGGTGGGCAAGAGACCCAGTACTTC	CASSSRVGGQETQYF
TRBV27	TRBJ2-2	-	-	TGTGCCAGCAGTTTACGGTTTAACACCGGGGAGCTGTTTTTT	CASSLRFNTGELFF
TRBV7-3	TRBJ2-1	TRBD2	once	TGTGCCAGCAGCTTAAGCGGGACTAGCGTCAATGAGCAGTTCTTC	CASSLSGTSVNEQFF
TRBV27	TRBJ2-7	TRBD1	-	TGTGCCAGCAGTTTACTCGGGACAGGGGGCGAGCAGTACTTC	CASSLLGTGGEQYF
TRBV7-9	TRBJ1-1	TRBD1	-	TGTGCCAGCAGCCGGGACAGGGGCTGGGAGTTCTTT	CASSRDRGWEFF
TRBV11-2	TRBJ2-1	-	-	TGTGCCAGCAGCTTAGGGACAGAGACATACAATGAGCAGTTCTTC	CASSLGTETYNEQFF
TRBV7-8	TRBJ2-1	TRBD2	-	TGTGCCAGCAGCTTGTCCGGGACTAGCGGATTATACAATGAGCAGTTCTTC	CASSLSGTSGLYNEQFF
TRBV6-1	TRBJ2-3	-	-	TGTGCCAGCACTAATATCCCCGGAGATACGCAGTATTTT	CASTNIPGDTQYF
TRBV28	TRBJ2-7	-	-	TGTGCCAGCAGTTTTGCGGCCTACTGGCAGTACTTC	CASSFAAYWQYF
TRBV7-2	TRBJ2-7	-	-	TGTGCCAGCAGCTTAGCGGCTAACTCAAGGGGCGAGCAGTACTTC	CASSLAANSRGEQYF
TRBV6-1	TRBJ2-7	-	-	TGTGCCAGCAGTACGACGGCGGACTACTCCTACGAGCAGTACTTC	CASSTTADYSYEQYF
TRBV28	TRBJ2-7	-	once	TGTGCCAGCAGTTTAGGGGAGGGGGGCCCCTACGAGCAGTACTTC	CASSLGEGGPYEQYF